What follows is one T cell receptor (beta chain) and its context. These data belong to a study of beta chain features in type 1 diabetes. Reverse transcribing all isolated RNA meant expressed TCRB transcripts were sequenced. Here immunoSEQ multiplex PCR was the method, and the copy in TCRdb shows in-frame clones only, minus some. The sample lists just over 600,000 clones; around a sixth were seen once. CDR3 length: 15 residues. CDR1 MGHRA and CDR2 YSYEKL come from the germline V gene. With 1 base removed from V and 6 bases from J, the gap between germline ends came to 16 bases. CD4+ naive, central memory, regulatory and stem cell-like memory cells were sorted via CD45RO/CCR7/CD25/CD127/CD95/CD27.

J is TRBJ2-7 and V is TRBV4-1, with D possibly being TRBD1 (6 bases). The TCR sequence derives from a man younger than 35 in good health. The sequencing input was naive CD4+ T cells from blood. Written as DNA, the CDR3 is TGCGCCAGCAGCCAAGGGGCTGGTTCGACAGGCGAGCAGTACTTC. It codes for CASSQGAGSTGEQYF.